These 15 T cell receptor beta chains were sequenced from one sample in a study of T cells in localized non-small cell lung cancer. The table came from immunoSEQ multiplex PCR; TCRdb's copy has only in-frame clones and leaves some out. The repertoire includes about 20,000 clones, 70% to 90% of them detected once, and over 20% sits in the top ten. The sequences come from PBMCs, collected before any cancer treatment. The receptors were sampled from a man aged 40-75 years with stage II squamous cell lung carcinoma.

J is TRBJ1-6 and V is TRBV19; TRBD1 might be the D (6 bases). V gave up 3 bases and J gave up 10 bases, with 13 bases separating them. This CDR3 has 14 residues. Germline V gives CDR1 LNHDA, CDR2 SQIVND (reference sequence). Written as DNA, the CDR3 is TGTGCCAGTAGTATGTGGCAGGGGAACTCACCCCTCCACTTT. Its translation: CASSMWQGNSPLHF. Full variable domain (missing parts from reference TRBV19 and TRBJ1-6): DGGITQSPKYLFRKEGQNVTLSCEQNLNHDAMYWYRQDPGQGLRLIYYSQIVNDFQKGDIAEGYSVSREKKESFPLTVTSAQKNPTAFYLCASSMWQGNSPLHFGNGTRLTVT.

There are a few counts of this clone. V usage is TRBV6-5 and J usage is TRBJ1-5; no clear D. This CDR3 is 13 amino acids long. V lost 6 bases to trimming and J lost 6 bases, with 12 bases between them. Germline V gene sequence: CDR1 MNHEY, CDR2 SVGAGI. In nucleotides, the CDR3 is TGTGCCAGCAGAATAGACTTCTTTCAGCCCCAGCATTTT. This encodes CASRIDFFQPQHF.

The V and J genes are TRBV7-8 and TRBJ1-2; D is unclear. The germline V and J ends were trimmed by 5 bases and 0 bases, with 10 bases remaining between them. Germline V gives CDR1 SGHVS, CDR2 FQNEAQ. The CDR3 sequence is 14 residues long. The CDR3 protein is CASSLPGANYGYTF. The CDR3 region has the DNA TGTGCCAGCAGCCTACCTGGCGCTAACTATGGCTACACCTTC.

This chain joins TRBV5-5 and TRBJ1-2; no firm D call. Trimming left V 4 bases short and J 8 bases short, with 24 bases between. The CDR3 is 16 residues long. CDR1 SGHKS and CDR2 YYEKEE come from the germline V gene (reference sequence). The CDR3 sequence is CASSQMTAGGVGGYTF. Here the CDR3 DNA reads TGTGCCAGCAGCCAGATGACGGCAGGTGGGGTGGGCGGCTACACCTTC.

The J gene is TRBJ2-1, the V gene TRBV10-3; 13 bases agree with TRBD2. The junction had 5 bases not matched to a gene; V was cut back by 10 bases and J by 5 bases. The CDR3 is made up of 14 amino acids. The V gene's germline CDR1 is ENHRY and CDR2 SYGVKD. The CDR3 DNA follows: TGTGCCACAGGACTAGCGGGGGACCACAATGAGCAGTTCTTC. It translates to CATGLAGDHNEQFF.

The chain joins TRBV5-1 to TRBJ2-2; D remains unclear. Per germline, CDR1 SGHRS and CDR2 YFSETQ. V was trimmed by 4 bases and J by 4 bases, leaving 8 bases between them. The CDR3 contains 13 residues. The CDR3 sequence is CASSPESTGELFF. As DNA, the CDR3 is TGCGCCAGCAGCCCCGAGTCCACCGGGGAGCTGTTTTTT.

The V call is TRBV7-9, the J call TRBJ2-7; D gene unclear. The CDR3 sequence is 13 residues long. CDR1 is SEHNR and CDR2 is FQNEAQ in the germline V gene (reference sequence). Deletions cut 5 bases from V and 4 bases from J, with 12 bases between. The DNA of the CDR3 is TGTGCCAGCAGCGCGAAGACGGAATACGAGCAGTACTTC. Protein product: CASSAKTEYEQYF.

The chain uses TRBV6-5 and TRBJ1-5; TRBD1 is a possible D gene (6 bases). V gave up 5 bases and J gave up 0 bases, with 8 bases separating them. The CDR3 has 14 amino acids. Germline-derived CDR1 and CDR2 are MNHEY and SVGAGI. CDR3 region: CASSRGPSNQPQHF. CDR3 in DNA: TGTGCCAGCAGTCGGGGGCCTAGCAATCAGCCCCAGCATTTT.

This clone came up a few times. This chain connects TRBV7-3 to TRBJ2-7, with D possibly TRBD1 on 6 matching bases. The V and J ends lost 6 bases and 3 bases respectively, with 12 bases between them. The CDR3 has 13 amino acids. CDR1 is SGHTA and CDR2 is FQGTGA in the germline V gene. This chain's CDR3 is CASRGAGSYEQYF. DNA of the CDR3: TGTGCCAGCAGGGGGGCAGGGAGCTACGAGCAGTACTTC.

The rearrangement joins TRBV30 to TRBJ1-5; possible D gene TRBD1, 6 bases. V shed 5 bases and J shed 4 bases, with 12 bases lying between them. CDR3 length: 13 amino acids. CDR1 is GTSNPN and CDR2 is SVGIG in the germline V gene (reference sequence). The DNA for the CDR3 is TGTGCCTGGGGGCGAGGGGGGAATCAGCCCCAGCATTTT. Translating it yields CAWGRGGNQPQHF.

The chain has TRBV29-1 and TRBJ2-2; possibly TRBD1 or TRBD2 for D (6 bases each). The V end lost 6 bases, the J end lost 3 bases, and 20 bases lay between the germline ends. From germline, CDR1 is SQVTM and CDR2 ANQGSEA. The CDR3 runs 16 residues. The CDR3 DNA reads TGCAGCGTACCGGGACACCTCGGAGGGGACACCGGGGAGCTGTTTTTT. As protein: CSVPGHLGGDTGELFF.

This chain connects TRBV9 to TRBJ2-7; D might be TRBD1 or TRBD2, each matching 6 bases. Per the germline V gene, CDR1 is SGDLS and CDR2 is YYNGEE. The CDR3 sequence is 14 residues long. The V and J ends lost 4 bases and 5 bases respectively, with 16 bases between them. The chain's CDR3 is CASSWRGAEDEQYF. The CDR3 DNA reads TGTGCCAGCAGCTGGAGGGGGGCCGAAGACGAGCAGTACTTC.

The chain is built from TRBV30 and TRBJ2-5; D not resolved. This CDR3 comprises 13 residues. V lost 2 bases, J lost 9 bases, and 16 bases lay in between. Germline V CDR1 and CDR2: GTSNPN, SVGIG (reference sequence). CDR3 residues: CAWSLEAEGAQYF. The CDR3 nucleotides read TGTGCCTGGAGTCTAGAGGCAGAAGGAGCCCAGTACTTC.

This chain links TRBV5-4 with TRBJ1-5; the match to TRBD1 covers 7 bases. The CDR3 is 13 residues long. CDR1 is SGHNT and CDR2 is YYREEE in the germline V gene (reference sequence). The trim removed 2 bases at V and 7 bases at J, leaving 3 bases unmatched. This CDR3 reads CASSLDREQPQHF. Written as DNA, the CDR3 is TGTGCCAGCAGCTTAGACAGGGAGCAGCCCCAGCATTTT.

This clone was picked up a small number of times. The chain carries TRBV5-4 and TRBJ1-3; D is undetermined. The CDR3 spans 14 residues. V lost 4 bases and J 0 bases, leaving 8 bases between the germline ends. Germline V gives CDR1 SGHNT, CDR2 YYREEE (reference sequence). The CDR3: CASSRDSSGNTIYF. The DNA of the CDR3 is TGTGCCAGCAGCCGTGATAGCTCTGGAAACACCATATATTTT. Variable domain in full (rest from reference TRBV5-4 and TRBJ1-3): ETGVTQSPTHLIKTRGQQVTLRCSSQSGHNTVSWYQQALGQGPQFIFQYYREEENGRGNFPPRFSGLQFPNYSSELNVNALELDDSALYLCASSRDSSGNTIYFGEGSWLTVV.